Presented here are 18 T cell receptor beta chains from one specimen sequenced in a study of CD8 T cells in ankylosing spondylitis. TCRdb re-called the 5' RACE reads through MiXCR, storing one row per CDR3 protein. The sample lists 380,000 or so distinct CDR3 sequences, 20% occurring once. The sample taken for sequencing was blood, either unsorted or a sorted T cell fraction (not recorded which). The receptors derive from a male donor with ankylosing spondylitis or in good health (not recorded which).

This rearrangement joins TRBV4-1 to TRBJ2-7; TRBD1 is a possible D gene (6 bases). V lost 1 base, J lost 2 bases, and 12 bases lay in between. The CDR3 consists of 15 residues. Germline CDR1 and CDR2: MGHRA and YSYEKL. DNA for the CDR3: TGCGCCAGCAGCCAAGCGTTAGGGGGAGCCTACGAGCAGTACTTC. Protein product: CASSQALGGAYEQYF.

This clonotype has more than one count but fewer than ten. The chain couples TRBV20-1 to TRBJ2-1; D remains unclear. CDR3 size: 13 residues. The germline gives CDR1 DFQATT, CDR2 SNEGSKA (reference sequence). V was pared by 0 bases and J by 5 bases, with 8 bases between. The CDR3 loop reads CSARDYHHNEQFF. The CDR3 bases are TGCAGTGCTAGAGATTATCATCACAATGAGCAGTTCTTC.

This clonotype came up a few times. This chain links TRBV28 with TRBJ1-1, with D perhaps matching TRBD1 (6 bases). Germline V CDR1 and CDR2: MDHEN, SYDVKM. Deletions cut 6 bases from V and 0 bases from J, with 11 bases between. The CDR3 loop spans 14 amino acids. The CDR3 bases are TGTGCCAGCAGAGAGACAGGCATGAACACTGAAGCTTTCTTT. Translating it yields CASRETGMNTEAFF.

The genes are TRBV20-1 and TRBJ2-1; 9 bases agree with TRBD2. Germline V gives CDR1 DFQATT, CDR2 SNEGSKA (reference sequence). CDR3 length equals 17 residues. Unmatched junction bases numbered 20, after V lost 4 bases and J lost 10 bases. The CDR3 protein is CSANRGESGGLGREQFF. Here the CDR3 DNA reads TGCAGTGCTAACCGGGGCGAGAGCGGGGGGCTTGGGCGGGAGCAGTTCTTC.

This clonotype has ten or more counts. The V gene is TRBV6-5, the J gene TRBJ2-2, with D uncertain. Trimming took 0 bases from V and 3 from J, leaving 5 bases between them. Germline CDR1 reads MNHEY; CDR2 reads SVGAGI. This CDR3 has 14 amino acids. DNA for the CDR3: TGTGCCAGCAGTTACTCGCTGTACACCGGGGAGCTGTTTTTT. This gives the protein CASSYSLYTGELFF.

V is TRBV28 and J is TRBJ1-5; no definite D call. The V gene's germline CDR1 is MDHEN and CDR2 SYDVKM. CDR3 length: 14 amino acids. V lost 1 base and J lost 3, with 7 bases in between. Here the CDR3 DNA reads TGTGCCAGCAGTTTATCCCCCCTCAATCAGCCCCAGCATTTT. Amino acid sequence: CASSLSPLNQPQHF.

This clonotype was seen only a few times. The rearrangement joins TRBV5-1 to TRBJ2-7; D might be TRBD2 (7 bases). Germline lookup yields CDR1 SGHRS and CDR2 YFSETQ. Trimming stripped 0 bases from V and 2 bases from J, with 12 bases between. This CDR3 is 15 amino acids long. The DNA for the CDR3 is TGCGCCAGCAGCTTGGGGCGGGGGCCCACCTACGAGCAGTACTTC. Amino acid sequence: CASSLGRGPTYEQYF.

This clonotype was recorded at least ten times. DNA for the CDR3: TGTGCCAGCAGTGAGGCTAACACCGGGGAGCTGTTTTTT. As protein: CASSEANTGELFF. V usage is TRBV6-4 and J usage is TRBJ2-2; D call uncertain. V was trimmed by 3 bases and J by 2 bases, leaving 4 bases between them. Per germline, CDR1 MRHNA and CDR2 SNTAGT. CDR3 length: 13 residues.

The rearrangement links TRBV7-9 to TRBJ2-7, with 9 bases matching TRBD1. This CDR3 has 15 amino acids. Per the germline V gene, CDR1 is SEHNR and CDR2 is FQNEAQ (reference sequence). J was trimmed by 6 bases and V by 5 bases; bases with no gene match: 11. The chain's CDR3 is CASSDPGTGFLEQYF. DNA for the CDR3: TGTGCCAGCAGCGATCCCGGGACAGGGTTTCTCGAGCAGTACTTC.

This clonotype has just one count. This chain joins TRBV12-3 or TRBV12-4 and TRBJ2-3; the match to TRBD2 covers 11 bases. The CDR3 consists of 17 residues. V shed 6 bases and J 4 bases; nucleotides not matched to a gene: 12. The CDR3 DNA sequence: TGTGCCAGCAGCACGGCCTTCCTAGCGGGGGGTCCAGATACGCAGTATTTT. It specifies CASSTAFLAGGPDTQYF.

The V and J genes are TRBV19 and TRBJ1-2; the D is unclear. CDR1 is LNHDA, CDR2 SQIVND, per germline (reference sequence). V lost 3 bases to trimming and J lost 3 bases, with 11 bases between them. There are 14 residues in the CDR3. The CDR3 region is CASSIGDGDYGYTF. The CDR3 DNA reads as TGTGCCAGTAGTATCGGCGACGGGGACTATGGCTACACCTTC.

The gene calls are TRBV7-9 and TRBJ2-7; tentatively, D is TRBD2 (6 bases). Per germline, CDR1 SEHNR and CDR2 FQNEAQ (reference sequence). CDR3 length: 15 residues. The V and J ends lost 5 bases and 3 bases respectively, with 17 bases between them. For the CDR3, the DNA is TGTGCCAGCAGCCCTAACGGGGGTGTGGGCTACGAGCAGTACTTC. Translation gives CASSPNGGVGYEQYF.

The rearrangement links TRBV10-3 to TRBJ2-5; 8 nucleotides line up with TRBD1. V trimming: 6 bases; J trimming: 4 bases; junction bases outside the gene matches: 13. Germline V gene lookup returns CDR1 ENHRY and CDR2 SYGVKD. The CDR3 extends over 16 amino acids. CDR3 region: CAISHPPDRVPETQYF. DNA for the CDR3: TGTGCCATCAGCCACCCTCCGGACAGGGTGCCAGAGACCCAGTACTTC.

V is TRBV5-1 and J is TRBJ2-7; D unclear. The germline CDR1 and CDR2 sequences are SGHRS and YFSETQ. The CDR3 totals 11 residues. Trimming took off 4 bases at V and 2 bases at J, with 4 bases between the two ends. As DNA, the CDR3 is TGCGCCAGCAGCCACGCCTACGAGCAGTACTTC. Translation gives CASSHAYEQYF.

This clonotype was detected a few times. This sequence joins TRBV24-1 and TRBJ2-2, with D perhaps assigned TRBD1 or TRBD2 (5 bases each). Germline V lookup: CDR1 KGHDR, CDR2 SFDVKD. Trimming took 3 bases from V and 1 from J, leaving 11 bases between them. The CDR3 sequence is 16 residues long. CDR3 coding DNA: TGTGCCACCAGTGATAATCAGGGACGGAACACCGGGGAGCTGTTTTTT. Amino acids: CATSDNQGRNTGELFF.

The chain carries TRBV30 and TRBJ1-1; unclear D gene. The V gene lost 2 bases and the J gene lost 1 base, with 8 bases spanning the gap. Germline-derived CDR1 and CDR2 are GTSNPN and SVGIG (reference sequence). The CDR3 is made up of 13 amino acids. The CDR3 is CAWSSSGNTEAFF. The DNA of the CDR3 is TGTGCCTGGAGTTCCTCTGGGAACACTGAAGCTTTCTTT.

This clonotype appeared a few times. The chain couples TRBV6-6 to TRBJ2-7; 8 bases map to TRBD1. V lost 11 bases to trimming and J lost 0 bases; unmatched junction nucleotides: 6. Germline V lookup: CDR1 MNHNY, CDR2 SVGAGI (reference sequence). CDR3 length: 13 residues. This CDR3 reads CACGQGSSYEQYF. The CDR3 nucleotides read TGTGCCTGCGGACAGGGCAGCTCCTACGAGCAGTACTTC.

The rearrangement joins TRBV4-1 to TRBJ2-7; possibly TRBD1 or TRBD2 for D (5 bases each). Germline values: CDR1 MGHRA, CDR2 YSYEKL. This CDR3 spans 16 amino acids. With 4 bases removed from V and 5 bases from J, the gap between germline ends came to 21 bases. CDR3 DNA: TGCGCCAGCAGCCTCGTTTTTGGTTCAGGGCGGGACGAGCAGTACTTC. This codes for CASSLVFGSGRDEQYF.